Shown below are 29 T cell receptor beta chains from a single sample sequenced in a study of early stage breast cancer tumors (dated by TCRdb to about 2017). The library was produced with the immunoSEQ multiplex PCR assay. TCRdb holds this immuneACCESS table with in-frame rearrangements only. Some clones are missing; in checked studies, unresolved V genes explain under half, and the rest has no known cause. The sample table lists just over 70,000 clones, roughly three quarters of them with a count of one. About 3.6% of the sample lies in the top ten. Input material: blood. The receptors stem from a person aged 60 to 70 with breast cancer.

DNA for the CDR3: TGTGCCAGCAGCTTGGCCCCGCAGGGGAGGTACACCGGGGAGCTGTTTTTT. Translation: CASSLAPQGRYTGELFF. V and J are TRBV5-4 and TRBJ2-2; D possibly uses TRBD1 or TRBD2 (6 bases each). The V gene lost 0 bases and the J gene lost 3 bases, with 15 bases spanning the gap. In germline, CDR1 is SGHNT, CDR2 YYREEE (reference sequence). This CDR3 is 17 amino acids long.

This clone was counted between two and nine times. The chain recombines TRBV7-3 with TRBJ1-1; D is perhaps TRBD1 (5 bases). Germline lookup yields CDR1 SGHTA and CDR2 FQGTGA. The CDR3 sequence is 13 residues long. V shed 3 bases and J shed 7 bases, with 12 bases lying between them. The CDR3 DNA reads as TGTGCCAGCAGCTTCGGGGCCCTCGATGAAGCTTTCTTT. It is translated as CASSFGALDEAFF.

This chain joins TRBV5-1 and TRBJ1-2, with 7 bases matching TRBD1. The CDR3 length is 14 residues. J lost 2 bases, V lost 2 bases, and 3 bases had no gene match. The V gene's germline CDR1 is SGHRS and CDR2 YFSETQ. The CDR3: CASSLTGVNYGYTF. The CDR3 coding sequence is TGCGCCAGCAGCTTAACAGGGGTCAACTATGGCTACACCTTC.

The V call is TRBV6-5, the J call TRBJ1-1; a weak D match, TRBD1 (6 bases). The CDR3 has 15 residues. Germline V gene data show CDR1 as MNHEY and CDR2 as SVGAGI. Trimming took 0 bases from V and 5 from J, leaving 13 bases between them. DNA for the CDR3: TGTGCCAGCAGTTACTCGAGCAGGGGTTTGACTGAAGCTTTCTTT. It is translated as CASSYSSRGLTEAFF.

The rearrangement links TRBV29-1 to TRBJ2-1, with 11 bases aligning to TRBD1. V gave up 6 bases and J gave up 8 bases; unmatched junction bases: 12. Germline CDR1 SQVTM, CDR2 ANQGSEA. This CDR3 contains 15 residues. CDR3 amino acids: CSVQDGTGGGDEQFF. Here the CDR3 DNA reads TGCAGCGTACAAGACGGGACAGGGGGTGGTGATGAGCAGTTCTTC.

This chain links TRBV5-1 with TRBJ2-4; 9 bases are a match to TRBD1. The CDR3 length is 13 residues. V lost 7 bases to trimming and J lost 5 bases; unmatched junction nucleotides: 4. Looked up from germline, CDR1 is SGHRS and CDR2 is YFSETQ. In DNA form, the CDR3 reads TGCGCCAGCCGGACAGGGGCTGAAAACATTCAGTACTTC. This translates into CASRTGAENIQYF.

The rearrangement uses TRBV15 and TRBJ1-1; no firm D call. V dropped 2 bases and J dropped 4 bases, with 11 bases sitting between them. The CDR3 has 14 amino acids. Germline CDR1 reads LNHNV; CDR2 reads YYDKDF (reference sequence). The CDR3 sequence is CATSRQVFSTEAFF. The CDR3 bases are TGTGCCACCAGCAGACAGGTTTTTAGCACTGAAGCTTTCTTT.

The chain employs TRBV23-1 and TRBJ2-4; TRBD2 matches at 7 bases. TRBV23-1 is reported as an ORF; its role is uncertain. The CDR3 sequence is 15 residues long. Unmatched junction bases numbered 10, after V lost 2 bases and J lost 9 bases. The CDR3 is CASSQPNPGEGIQYF. The CDR3 DNA sequence: TGCGCCAGCAGTCAACCCAATCCTGGGGAGGGCATTCAGTACTTC.

V and J are TRBV6-1 and TRBJ1-5; possibly TRBD1 for D (5 bases). The CDR3 is 15 amino acids. With 3 bases removed from V and 6 bases from J, the gap between germline ends came to 15 bases. CDR1 and CDR2 from the germline V gene are MNHNS and SASEGT. This chain's CDR3 is CASSDIIRGFQPQHF. CDR3 DNA: TGTGCCAGCAGTGACATAATAAGGGGATTTCAGCCCCAGCATTTT.

The V and J genes are TRBV15 and TRBJ2-7, with D hard to call. CDR3 length: 15 residues. Germline assignment: CDR1 LNHNV and CDR2 YYDKDF (reference sequence). Trimming shortened V by 3 bases and J by 0 bases, and 12 bases separated the two germline ends. CDR3 residues: CATSSTKISSYEQYF. CDR3 sequence (DNA): TGTGCCACCAGCAGTACTAAAATTAGCTCCTACGAGCAGTACTTC.

The chain uses TRBV6-5 and TRBJ1-3; D ambiguous. The CDR3 runs 14 residues. Looked up from germline, CDR1 is MNHEY and CDR2 is SVGAGI. The V end lost 6 bases, the J end lost 0 bases, and 9 bases lay between the germline ends. The CDR3 protein is CASRRTNSGNTIYF. The CDR3 nucleotides read TGTGCCAGCAGGAGAACCAACTCTGGAAACACCATATATTTT.

J is TRBJ1-3 and V is TRBV18; D gene uncertain. V dropped 3 bases and J dropped 3 bases, with 12 bases sitting between them. This CDR3 spans 15 amino acids. The germline gives CDR1 KGHSH, CDR2 LQKENI. CDR3 in amino acids: CASSPDGLGGNTIYF. In DNA, the CDR3 is TGTGCCAGCTCACCTGACGGTTTAGGTGGAAACACCATATATTTT.

V gene TRBV27 combines with J gene TRBJ1-4, with D hard to call. The CDR3 has 14 residues. With 7 bases removed from V and 4 bases from J, the gap between germline ends came to 13 bases. In germline, CDR1 is MNHEY, CDR2 SMNVEV (reference sequence). The CDR3 region is CASTDQMGNEKLFF. CDR3 nucleotides: TGTGCCAGCACCGATCAAATGGGTAATGAAAAACTGTTTTTT.

In the case of this clone: At the DNA level, this CDR3 is encoded by other sequences in the same sample as well. V and J are TRBV20-1 and TRBJ2-7; tentatively, D is TRBD2 (6 bases). This CDR3 has 11 residues. V lost 3 bases and J 3 bases, leaving 6 bases between the germline ends. Per germline, CDR1 DFQATT and CDR2 SNEGSKA (reference sequence). The CDR3 loop reads CSASGSYEQYF. The CDR3 DNA follows: TGCAGTGCTAGCGGGAGCTACGAGCAGTACTTC.

V and J are TRBV6-5 and TRBJ1-1, with a possible D match to TRBD1 (5 bases). The length of the CDR3 is 13 residues. Trimming took 6 bases from V and 5 from J, leaving 13 bases between them. Looked up from germline, CDR1 is MNHEY and CDR2 is SVGAGI. CDR3 sequence (DNA): TGTGCCAGCAGGGCACCCGGGGGGACTGAAGCTTTCTTT. Its protein product is CASRAPGGTEAFF.

The chain couples TRBV7-8 to TRBJ2-3, with D maybe TRBD1 (6 bases). V was shortened by 3 bases and J by 6 bases, with 16 bases between the two germline ends. The CDR3 totals 15 residues. The germline CDR1 and CDR2 sequences are SGHVS and FQNEAQ. The CDR3 region has the DNA TGTGCCAGCAGCTTCCGGGGCCTTAGGGGGGATACGCAGTATTTT. Its protein product is CASSFRGLRGDTQYF. The full variable domain, in which reference TRBV7-8 and TRBJ2-3 provide the parts outside the CDR3, is GAGVSQSPRYKVAKRGQDVALRCDPISGHVSLFWYQQALGQGPEFLTYFQNEAQLDKSGLPSDRFFAERPEGSVSTLKIQRTQQEDSAVYLCASSFRGLRGDTQYFGPGTRLTVL.

The chain recombines TRBV5-4 with TRBJ2-1; 8 nucleotides line up with TRBD2. CDR1 SGHNT and CDR2 YYREEE come from the germline V gene (reference sequence). V was pared by 4 bases and J by 0 bases, with 6 bases of the junction left unmatched. This CDR3 spans 16 amino acids. The CDR3 sequence is CASSAGGSSSYNEQFF. The CDR3 DNA reads TGTGCCAGCAGCGCGGGGGGCAGCAGCTCCTACAATGAGCAGTTCTTC.

J is TRBJ2-1 and V is TRBV28, with 11 bases fitting TRBD2. There are 18 residues in the CDR3. Germline V gene data show CDR1 as MDHEN and CDR2 as SYDVKM. V shed 3 bases and J 7 bases; nucleotides not matched to a gene: 14. CDR3 sequence: CASSFRGRTSGRGNEQFF. Written as DNA, the CDR3 is TGTGCCAGCAGTTTCCGCGGCCGAACTAGCGGGAGAGGGAATGAGCAGTTCTTC.

This clone was counted a single time. The chain combines TRBV6-1 with TRBJ1-4; D is unresolved. The germline V gene has CDR1 MNHNS and CDR2 SASEGT. CDR3 length: 14 amino acids. The ends were cut back, 2 bases at V and 8 bases at J, with 12 bases in the middle. The CDR3 loop reads CASSELGVEEKLFF. DNA for the CDR3: TGTGCCAGCAGTGAACTCGGGGTGGAAGAAAAACTGTTTTTT.

The V call is TRBV9, the J call TRBJ2-3; D not resolved. V was pared by 6 bases and J by 2 bases, with 10 bases between. Germline values: CDR1 SGDLS, CDR2 YYNGEE. This CDR3 comprises 13 residues. CDR3 in DNA: TGTGCCAGCAACCTAGACCCCACAGATACGCAGTATTTT. Protein sequence: CASNLDPTDTQYF.

J is TRBJ2-3 and V is TRBV7-3; possible D gene TRBD2, 6 bases. The CDR3 covers 13 residues. Trimming removed 5 bases at V and 11 bases at J, with 17 bases between. Germline CDR1 SGHTA, CDR2 FQGTGA. This CDR3 is CASSNDPGLKQYF. In DNA form, the CDR3 reads TGTGCCAGCAGCAACGACCCGGGACTGAAGCAGTATTTT.

This chain links TRBV19 with TRBJ2-2, with TRBD2 matching 11 bases. Germline lookup yields CDR1 LNHDA and CDR2 SQIVND (reference sequence). This CDR3 spans 15 amino acids. The V segment lost 7 bases and the J segment 6 bases; nucleotides outside the gene matches: 7. The DNA of the CDR3 is TGTGCCAGTATCGAGCTAGCGGGAGGTGCCGGGGAGCTGTTTTTT. Its protein product is CASIELAGGAGELFF.

The chain employs TRBV11-2 and TRBJ1-3, with TRBD1 identical over 7 bases. CDR1 is SGHAT and CDR2 is FQNNGV in the germline V gene. This CDR3 spans 17 amino acids. The J segment lost 0 bases and the V segment lost 4 bases, leaving 9 bases of the junction unmatched. DNA of the CDR3: TGTGCCAGCAGCTCCACCGGGACAGTATTCTCTGGAAACACCATATATTTT. Translation: CASSSTGTVFSGNTIYF.

This chain connects TRBV28 to TRBJ2-3; 7 positions match TRBD1. The V gene's germline CDR1 is MDHEN and CDR2 SYDVKM. V was pared by 4 bases and J by 11 bases, with 6 bases of the junction left unmatched. CDR3 length equals 12 residues. The CDR3 protein is CASSSQTGLQYF. The DNA of the CDR3 is TGTGCCAGCAGTTCCCAGACAGGGTTGCAGTATTTT.

The rearrangement joins TRBV5-1 to TRBJ1-3, with a possible D match to TRBD1 (5 bases). Germline V gene lookup returns CDR1 SGHRS and CDR2 YFSETQ. V was cut by 4 bases and J by 5 bases, with 13 bases left in between. CDR3 length equals 14 residues. The CDR3 DNA follows: TGCGCCAGCAGCCGCGAGGCAGGGCGAAACACCATATATTTT. Translation gives CASSREAGRNTIYF.

The chain employs TRBV9 and TRBJ2-7; D is undetermined. Germline-derived CDR1 and CDR2 are SGDLS and YYNGEE. This CDR3 region has 12 residues. Trimming took 2 bases from V and 7 from J, leaving 10 bases between them. CDR3 sequence reads: CASSVSIGEQYF. The CDR3 coding sequence is TGTGCCAGCAGCGTCTCTATCGGGGAGCAGTACTTC.

The V and J genes are TRBV5-1 and TRBJ2-3; 11 nucleotides line up with TRBD2. J gave up 5 bases and V 2 bases, and 4 bases lay outside the gene matches. There are 15 residues in the CDR3. Per germline, CDR1 SGHRS and CDR2 YFSETQ. The CDR3 here is CASSFTGTSGDTQYF. The CDR3 region has the DNA TGCGCCAGCAGCTTCACCGGGACTAGCGGAGATACGCAGTATTTT.

The V gene is TRBV5-5, the J gene TRBJ1-5, with D possibly TRBD1 on 5 matching bases. The CDR3 loop spans 15 amino acids. Germline-derived CDR1 and CDR2 are SGHKS and YYEKEE (reference sequence). V lost 3 bases, J lost 5 bases, and 15 bases lay in between. The CDR3 sequence: CASSSAGADYQPQHF. Here the CDR3 DNA reads TGTGCCAGCAGCTCTGCCGGGGCCGATTATCAGCCCCAGCATTTT.

This clone was found a few times. The chain recombines TRBV10-3 with TRBJ2-7; 13 bases fit TRBD2. There are 13 residues in the CDR3. From germline, CDR1 is ENHRY and CDR2 SYGVKD. V shed 10 bases and J 7 bases; nucleotides not matched to a gene: 7. The CDR3: CASTGLAGQEQYF. The CDR3 DNA reads as TGTGCCAGCACGGGACTAGCGGGACAAGAGCAGTACTTC.